This TCR beta chain was profiled in a study of blood T cell repertoires in COVID-19. The wider study: Collection of acute and convalescent COVID-19 samples took place in the United States, Italy and Spain. The cDNA or gDNA used as material had been derived from T cells, B-cell-depleted T cells, or PBMCs.

The CDR3 runs 14 residues. Trimming removed 8 bases from V and 10 bases from J, with 23 bases in between. Germline values: CDR1 MNHEY, CDR2 SVGAGI. TCRdb's table, derived via immunoSEQ multiplex PCR, lists solely in-frame clones and lacks some. The sample carries 95,000 or so clones, 80% to 90% recorded once. Sequenced: peripheral blood. The chain uses TRBV6-5 and TRBJ1-1; D is possibly TRBD1 (6 bases). This receptor was identified in a human donor in a cohort sampled during active COVID-19. The CDR3 spells CASGLQPGHKGAFF. CDR3 nucleotide sequence: TGTGCCAGCGGACTCCAACCGGGACATAAAGGAGCTTTCTTT.